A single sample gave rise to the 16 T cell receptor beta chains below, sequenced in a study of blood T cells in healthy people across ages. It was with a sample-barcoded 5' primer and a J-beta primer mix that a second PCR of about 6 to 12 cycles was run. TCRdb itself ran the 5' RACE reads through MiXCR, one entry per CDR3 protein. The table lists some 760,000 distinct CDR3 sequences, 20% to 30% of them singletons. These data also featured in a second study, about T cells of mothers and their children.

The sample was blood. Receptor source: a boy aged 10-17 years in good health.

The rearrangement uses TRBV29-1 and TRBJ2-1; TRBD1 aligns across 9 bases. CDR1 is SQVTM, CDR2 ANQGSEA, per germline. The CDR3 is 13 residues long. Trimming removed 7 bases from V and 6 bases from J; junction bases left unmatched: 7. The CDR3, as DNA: TGCAGCGCCGGGACAGGGATCGGCAATGAGCAGTTCTTC. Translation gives CSAGTGIGNEQFF.

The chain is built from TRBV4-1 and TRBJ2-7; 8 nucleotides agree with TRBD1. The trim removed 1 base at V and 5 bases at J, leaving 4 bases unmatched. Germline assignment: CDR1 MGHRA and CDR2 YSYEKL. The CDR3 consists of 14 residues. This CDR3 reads CASSQVQGAHEQYF. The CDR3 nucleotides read TGCGCCAGCAGCCAAGTTCAGGGGGCCCACGAGCAGTACTTC.

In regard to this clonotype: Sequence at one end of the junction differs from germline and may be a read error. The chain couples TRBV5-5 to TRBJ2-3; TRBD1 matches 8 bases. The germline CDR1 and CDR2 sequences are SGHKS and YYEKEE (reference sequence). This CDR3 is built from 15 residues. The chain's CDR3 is CASSSETGEADTQYF. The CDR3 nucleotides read TGTGCTAGCAGCTCAGAGACAGGGGAGGCAGATACGCAGTATTTT.

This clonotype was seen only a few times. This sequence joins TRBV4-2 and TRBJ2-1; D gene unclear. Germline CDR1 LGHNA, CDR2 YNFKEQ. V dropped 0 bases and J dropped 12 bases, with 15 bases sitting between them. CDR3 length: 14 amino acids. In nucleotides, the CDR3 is TGTGCCAGCAGCCAAGATCTCGGCGGCCGGAGGCAGTTCTTC. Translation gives CASSQDLGGRRQFF.

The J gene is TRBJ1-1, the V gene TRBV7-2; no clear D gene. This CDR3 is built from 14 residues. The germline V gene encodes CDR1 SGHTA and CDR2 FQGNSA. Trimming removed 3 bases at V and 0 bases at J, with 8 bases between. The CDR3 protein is CASSFPMMNTEAFF. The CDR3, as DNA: TGTGCCAGCAGCTTTCCCATGATGAACACTGAAGCTTTCTTT. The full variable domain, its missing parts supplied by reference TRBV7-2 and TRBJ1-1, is GAGVSQSPSNKVTEKGKDVELRCDPISGHTALYWYRQSLGQGLEFLIYFQGNSAPDKSGLPSDRFSAERTGGSVSTLTIQRTQQEDSAVYLCASSFPMMNTEAFFGQGTRLTVV.

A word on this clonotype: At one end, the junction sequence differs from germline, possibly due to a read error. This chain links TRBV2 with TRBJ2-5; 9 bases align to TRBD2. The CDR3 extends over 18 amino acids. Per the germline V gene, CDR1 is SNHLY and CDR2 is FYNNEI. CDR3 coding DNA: TGTGCCAGCAGTGAAGCGCTTCGGGGCGGGGGGGCTTCAGAGGCCCAGTACTTC. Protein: CASSEALRGGGASEAQYF. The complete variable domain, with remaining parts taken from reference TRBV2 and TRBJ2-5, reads EPEVTQTPSHQVTQMGQEVILRCVPISNHLYFYWYRQILGQKVEFLVSFYNNEISEKSEIFDDQFSVERPDGSNFTLKIRSTKLEDSAMYFCASSEALRGGGASEAQYFGPGTRLLVL.

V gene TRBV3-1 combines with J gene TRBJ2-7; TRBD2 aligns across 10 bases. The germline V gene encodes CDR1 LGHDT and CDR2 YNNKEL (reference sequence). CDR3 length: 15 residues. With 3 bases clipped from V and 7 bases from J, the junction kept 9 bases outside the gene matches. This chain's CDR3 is CASSQRGLAYLEQYF. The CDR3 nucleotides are TGTGCCAGCAGCCAGCGGGGACTAGCGTACTTGGAGCAGTACTTC.

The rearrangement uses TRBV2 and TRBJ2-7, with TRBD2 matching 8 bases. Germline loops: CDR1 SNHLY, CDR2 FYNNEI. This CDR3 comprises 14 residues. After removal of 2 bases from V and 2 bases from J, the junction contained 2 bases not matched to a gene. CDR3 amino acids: CASSETGGAYEQYF. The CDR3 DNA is TGTGCCAGCAGTGAAACGGGGGGGGCCTACGAGCAGTACTTC.

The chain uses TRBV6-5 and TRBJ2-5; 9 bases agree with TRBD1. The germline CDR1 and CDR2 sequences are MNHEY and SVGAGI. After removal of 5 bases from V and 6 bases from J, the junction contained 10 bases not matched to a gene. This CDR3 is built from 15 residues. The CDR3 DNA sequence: TGTGCCAGCAGTCGAGACAGGGGGACCCTTAAGACCCAGTACTTC. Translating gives CASSRDRGTLKTQYF.

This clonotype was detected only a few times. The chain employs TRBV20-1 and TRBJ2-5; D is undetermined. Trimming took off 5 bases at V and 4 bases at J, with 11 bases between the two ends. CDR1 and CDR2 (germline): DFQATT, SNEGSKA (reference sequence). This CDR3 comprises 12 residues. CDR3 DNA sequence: TGCAGTGCTGGCACCAGAGGAGAGACCCAGTACTTC. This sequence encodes CSAGTRGETQYF.

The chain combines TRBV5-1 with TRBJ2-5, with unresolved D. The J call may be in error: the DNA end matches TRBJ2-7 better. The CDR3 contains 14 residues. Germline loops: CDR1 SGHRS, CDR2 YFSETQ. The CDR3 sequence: CASKSRADLYEQYF. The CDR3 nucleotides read TGCGCCAGCAAGTCAAGGGCAGACCTCTACGAGCAGTACTTC.

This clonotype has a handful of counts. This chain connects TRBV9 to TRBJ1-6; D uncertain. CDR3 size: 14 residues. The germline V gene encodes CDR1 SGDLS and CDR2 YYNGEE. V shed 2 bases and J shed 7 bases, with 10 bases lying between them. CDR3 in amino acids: CASSVEGSNSPLHF. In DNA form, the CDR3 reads TGTGCCAGCAGCGTTGAAGGGTCGAATTCACCCCTCCACTTT. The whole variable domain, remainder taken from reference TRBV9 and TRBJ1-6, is DSGVTQTPKHLITATGQRVTLRCSPRSGDLSVYWYQQSLDQGLQFLIQYYNGEERAKGNILERFSAQQFPDLHSELNLSSLELGDSALYFCASSVEGSNSPLHFGNGTRLTVT.

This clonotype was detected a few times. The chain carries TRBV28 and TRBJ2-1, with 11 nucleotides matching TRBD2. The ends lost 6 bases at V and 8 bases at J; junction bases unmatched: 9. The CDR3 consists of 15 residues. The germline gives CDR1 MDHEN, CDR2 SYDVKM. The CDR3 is CASSPLLAGAHEQFF. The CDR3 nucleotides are TGTGCCAGCAGCCCGTTACTAGCGGGAGCCCATGAGCAGTTCTTC.

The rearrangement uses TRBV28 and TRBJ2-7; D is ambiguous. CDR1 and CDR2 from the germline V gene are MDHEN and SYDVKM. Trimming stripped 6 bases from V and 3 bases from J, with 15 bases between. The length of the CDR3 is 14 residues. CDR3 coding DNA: TGTGCCAGCAGCTCGGAGCAATTTATCTACGAGCAGTACTTC. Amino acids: CASSSEQFIYEQYF.

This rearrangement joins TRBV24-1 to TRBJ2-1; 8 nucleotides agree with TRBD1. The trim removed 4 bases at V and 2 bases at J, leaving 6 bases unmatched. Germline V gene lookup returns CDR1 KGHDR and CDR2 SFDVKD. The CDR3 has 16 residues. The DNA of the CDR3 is TGTGCCACCAGTGACCCGGACAGGGATCCCTACAATGAGCAGTTCTTC. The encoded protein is CATSDPDRDPYNEQFF.

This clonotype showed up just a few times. DNA for the CDR3: TGTGCCAGCAGCCAAGCGCGGGGGGGCTTGGAAGAGCAGTACTTC. The encoded protein is CASSQARGGLEEQYF. The rearrangement links TRBV4-2 to TRBJ2-7; 9 nucleotides line up with TRBD2. The ends lost 1 base at V and 7 bases at J; junction bases unmatched: 8. CDR3 size: 15 residues. The germline V gene has CDR1 LGHNA and CDR2 YNFKEQ.